This T cell receptor (beta chain) comes out of a study of T cells after yellow fever vaccination. There are a few counts of this clonotype. Its antigen is still unknown. TCRdb analysed the 5' RACE reads with MiXCR anew, one entry per CDR3 protein. The sample yields some 600,000 distinct CDR3 sequences, approximately 13% seen once. Study-level results: At under 97% for CD4 and roughly 87% for CD8, most primary-vaccination clones showed up again after the booster. Abundant bulk-derived clonotypes could contaminate FACS-sorted repertoires.

CDR1 SNHLY and CDR2 FYNNEI come from the germline V gene. The CDR3 is made up of 14 amino acids. Trimming cost V 2 bases and J 4 bases; bases outside gene matches: 3. Sample: PBMCs, taken on the day of the yellow fever booster vaccination. The chain combines TRBV2 with TRBJ1-2; 8 bases align to TRBD1. The source is a young man who received the YFV17D yellow fever vaccine. The DNA of the CDR3 is TGTGCCAGCAGTGAACTGACAGGGGCCTATGGCTACACCTTC. This codes for CASSELTGAYGYTF.